This is a list of T cell receptor beta chains from one sample in a study of cytomegalovirus exposure and HLA in healthy donors. The method was immunoSEQ multiplex PCR; TCRdb's version includes in-frame clones alone and lacks a portion of them. The repertoire consists of roughly 80,000 clones, with roughly 79% occurring once and the leading ten covering 1.9%. Material for sequencing was PBMCs. Receptor source: a woman aged 25 to 39 in good health and CMV-seronegative. Both conserved end residues are part of each CDR3. A D gene is named only where the DNA matches it firmly.

>TRBV5-1|.|TRBJ2-2
CASSLDRAGELFF
>TRBV7-9|TRBD2|TRBJ2-1
CASSARAGGPGNEQFF
>TRBV5-4|TRBD2|TRBJ2-7
CASRPQNSGRLDEQYF
>TRBV4-2|.|TRBJ2-5
CASGEGVLGQETQYF
>TRBV11-3|.|TRBJ2-7
CASSSNGIEYEQYF
>TRBV4-3|TRBD1|TRBJ1-1
CASSQPSGGENTEAFF
>TRBV7-9|TRBD1|TRBJ2-1
CASSSQGAEHEQFF
>TRBV27|.|TRBJ1-2
CASSLGFEGGSYGYTF
>TRBV28|TRBD1|TRBJ1-1
CASSLPGQGTEAFF
>TRBV19|.|TRBJ2-3
CASSIGPMRSLADTQYF
>TRBV6-6|TRBD2|TRBJ2-2
CASSSGTSGVTGELFF
>TRBV5-4|.|TRBJ2-7
CASSSEAGYYEQYF
>TRBV6-1|TRBD2|TRBJ2-7
CASSRSGKTYEQYF
>TRBV29-1|.|TRBJ2-7
CSVEEPTAYEQYF
>TRBV27|TRBD1|TRBJ2-1
CASSSRPGQGSGEQFF
>TRBV2|TRBD1|TRBJ2-1
CASSETRGNEQFF
>TRBV9|TRBD2|TRBJ2-3
CASSVRSIGGSDTQYF
>TRBV7-2|TRBD2|TRBJ2-3
CASSFEGGITDTQYF
>TRBV25-1|.|TRBJ1-2
CASRPPGTQGYGYTF
>TRBV7-9|TRBD1|TRBJ2-7
CASSGTATYEQYF
>TRBV28|TRBD2|TRBJ2-1
CASSLRTSGSSYNEQFF
>TRBV6-6|TRBD1|TRBJ1-3
CASSFDRAASGNTIYF
>TRBV15|.|TRBJ1-4
CAIREMDEKLFF
>TRBV7-8|TRBD1|TRBJ2-5
CASSPLGTGQETQYF
>TRBV27|.|TRBJ2-3
CASRRSNVGADTQYF
>TRBV27|.|TRBJ1-1
CASSLAAGVKAFF
>TRBV6-1|TRBD1|TRBJ2-7
CASRAGTGSYEQYF
>TRBV19|.|TRBJ2-7
CASSIDPTGWKYF
>TRBV5-1|TRBD1|TRBJ2-7
CASSLNGDREGEQYF
>TRBV7-2|TRBD1|TRBJ2-7
CASSREQGAEQYF
>TRBV29-1|.|TRBJ2-5
CSALQAEETQYF
>TRBV7-9|.|TRBJ2-2
CSSSSQDRNTGELFF
>TRBV5-8|TRBD2|.
CASSFSPGRPYEQYF
>TRBV6-1|TRBD1|TRBJ1-2
CASSGGDRPTNYGYTF
>TRBV28|.|TRBJ1-5
CASSPGTSMVVQHF
>TRBV19|.|TRBJ1-1
CASSTREGEAFF
>TRBV11-2|.|TRBJ1-1
CASSLDRIGANTEAFF
>TRBV5-4|.|TRBJ2-7
CASSFWARIPYEQYF
>TRBV7-3|.|TRBJ1-1
CASSLTPGQKFF
>TRBV19|TRBD1|TRBJ1-2
CASTVDRGRYGYTF
>TRBV27|TRBD2|TRBJ2-7
CASSPSGRIYEQYF
>TRBV29-1|.|TRBJ2-3
CSVFGEWSTDTQYF
>TRBV28|TRBD1|TRBJ1-1
CASSHDLDRGLEAFF
>TRBV28|.|TRBJ2-3
CASSLGSGLGTQYF
>TRBV28|TRBD2|TRBJ2-1
CASSWRGTSLDEQFF
>TRBV27|TRBD2|TRBJ2-1
CASSLGLASAYNEQFF
>TRBV7-8|.|TRBJ1-3
CASAWKGGAGGNTIYF
>TRBV2|.|TRBJ2-7
CASSYAGYEQYF
>TRBV19|TRBD2|TRBJ2-3
CASSITASGTDTQYF
>TRBV5-1|TRBD1|TRBJ2-2
CASSFTGTGLNTGELFF
>TRBV6-6|TRBD1|TRBJ2-7
CASSWDRAQGEQYF
>TRBV5-6|.|TRBJ2-1
CASSLEGRVSSYNEQFF